This is a list of T cell receptor beta chains from one sample in a study of control samples from healthy donors and cancer patients. Measured with immunoSEQ multiplex PCR; TCRdb has only the in-frame clones, and not every one. The sample contains some 100,000 clones, roughly 91% of which appear only once. The sample consisted of blood. The receptors come from a woman in her 50s in good health. Each CDR3 is given with its conserved first and last residue. D genes are given only for firm matches. Part of the rows lack a size; the others show once, few, many or a class for expanded clones.

abundance: NA
j_gene: TRBJ1-5
v_gene: TRBV6-5
d_gene: NA
CDR3nt: TGTGCCAGCACCCCGGAGGGCTGGCAGCCCCAGCATTTT
CDR3aa: CASTPEGWQPQHF

abundance: NA
j_gene: TRBJ1-5
v_gene: TRBV20-1
d_gene: NA
CDR3nt: TGCAGTGCTAGGTTAGGTCAGCCCCAGCATTTT
CDR3aa: CSARLGQPQHF

abundance: NA
j_gene: TRBJ2-3
v_gene: TRBV7-8
d_gene: NA
CDR3nt: TGTGCCAGCAGCTTTAGGGGAACCCTGGGGAGAGATACGCAGTATTTT
CDR3aa: CASSFRGTLGRDTQYF

abundance: NA
j_gene: TRBJ1-6
v_gene: TRBV5-1
d_gene: NA
CDR3nt: TGCGCCAGCAGCTTGCGGGAACAAACCAATTCACCCCTCCACTTT
CDR3aa: CASSLREQTNSPLHF

abundance: NA
j_gene: TRBJ2-1
v_gene: TRBV11-2
d_gene: TRBD1
CDR3nt: TGTGCCAGCAGATGGACAGGGGGCACCCCGGAGCAGTTCTTC
CDR3aa: CASRWTGGTPEQFF

abundance: NA
j_gene: TRBJ1-2
v_gene: TRBV7-3
d_gene: NA
CDR3nt: TGTGCCAGCAGCTTAGCGGGGCATCGTGGCTACACCTTC
CDR3aa: CASSLAGHRGYTF

abundance: NA
j_gene: TRBJ2-7
v_gene: TRBV3-1/TRBV3-2
d_gene: NA
CDR3nt: TGTGCCAGCAGCCGAAGAGTCTCCGGCAACAGGGGGGGATCCTACGAGCAGTACTTC
CDR3aa: CASSRRVSGNRGGSYEQYF

abundance: once
j_gene: TRBJ2-7
v_gene: TRBV10-2
d_gene: TRBD1
CDR3nt: TGCGCCAGCATGGGACAGAGCTCCTACGAGCAGTACTTC
CDR3aa: CASMGQSSYEQYF

abundance: NA
j_gene: TRBJ2-5
v_gene: TRBV4-3
d_gene: TRBD1
CDR3nt: TGCGCCAGCAGCCCGGACAGGGGGCTCCAAGAGACCCAGTACTTC
CDR3aa: CASSPDRGLQETQYF

abundance: NA
j_gene: TRBJ1-4
v_gene: TRBV11-2
d_gene: NA
CDR3nt: TGTGCCAGCAGCAGGGTTAGGGAAAAACTGTTTTTT
CDR3aa: CASSRVREKLFF

abundance: NA
j_gene: TRBJ2-3
v_gene: TRBV7-2
d_gene: NA
CDR3nt: TGTGCCAGCAGCTCCGCCGGGACTTTAGATACGCAGTATTTT
CDR3aa: CASSSAGTLDTQYF

abundance: NA
j_gene: TRBJ2-7
v_gene: TRBV3-1/TRBV3-2
d_gene: TRBD2
CDR3nt: TGTGCCAGCAGCCACTCACGCCGGGGGGTCTCCTACGAGCAGTACTTC
CDR3aa: CASSHSRRGVSYEQYF

abundance: NA
j_gene: TRBJ2-1
v_gene: TRBV6-2/TRBV6-3
d_gene: TRBD2
CDR3nt: TGTGCCAGCAGTTACACTAGCGGGAGTTACAATGAGCAGTTCTTC
CDR3aa: CASSYTSGSYNEQFF

abundance: NA
j_gene: TRBJ2-3
v_gene: TRBV3-1/TRBV3-2
d_gene: NA
CDR3nt: TGTGCCAGCAGCTTCGGGGGGCCGACAGATACGCAGTATTTT
CDR3aa: CASSFGGPTDTQYF

abundance: once
j_gene: TRBJ2-1
v_gene: TRBV6-5
d_gene: NA
CDR3nt: TGTGCCAGCAGTCGCCTCTCGGGGGACAATGAGCAGTTCTTC
CDR3aa: CASSRLSGDNEQFF

abundance: NA
j_gene: TRBJ1-1
v_gene: TRBV2
d_gene: NA
CDR3nt: TGTGCCAGCAGTGTTGACATAGGTGAAGCTTTCTTT
CDR3aa: CASSVDIGEAFF

abundance: NA
j_gene: TRBJ2-2
v_gene: TRBV28
d_gene: NA
CDR3nt: TGTGCCAGCAGCCGGAGGATTACAGGGACGAACACCGGGGAGCTGTTTTTT
CDR3aa: CASSRRITGTNTGELFF

abundance: once
j_gene: TRBJ2-1
v_gene: TRBV4-1
d_gene: TRBD2
CDR3nt: TGCGCCAGCAGTGAGCCGGGAGGCTCCTACAATGAGCAGTTCTTC
CDR3aa: CASSEPGGSYNEQFF

abundance: NA
j_gene: TRBJ1-2
v_gene: TRBV29-1
d_gene: NA
CDR3nt: TGCAGCGCTGACGTCGGATATGGCTACACCTTC
CDR3aa: CSADVGYGYTF

abundance: many
j_gene: TRBJ1-5
v_gene: TRBV6-5
d_gene: NA
CDR3nt: TGTGCCAGCAGTTCTACGGGGGGTTCGGGCAATCAGCCCCAGCATTTT
CDR3aa: CASSSTGGSGNQPQHF

abundance: NA
j_gene: TRBJ2-3
v_gene: TRBV5-6
d_gene: NA
CDR3nt: TGTGCCAGCAGCTTGAGTGAGGCAGGGGGCACAGATACGCAGTATTTT
CDR3aa: CASSLSEAGGTDTQYF

abundance: NA
j_gene: TRBJ2-2
v_gene: TRBV29-1
d_gene: TRBD2
CDR3nt: TGCAGCGTTCGGCGTTTTAGCGGGGGAAACACCGGGGAGCTGTTTTTT
CDR3aa: CSVRRFSGGNTGELFF

abundance: few
j_gene: TRBJ1-1
v_gene: TRBV7-9
d_gene: NA
CDR3nt: TGTGCCAGCAGCCCACCACAGTTTACTATGAACACTGAAGCTTTCTTT
CDR3aa: CASSPPQFTMNTEAFF

abundance: NA
j_gene: TRBJ2-5
v_gene: TRBV18
d_gene: TRBD1
CDR3nt: TGTGCCAGCTCACCACTATCTCGGACAGGGGGATCACAAGAGACCCAGTACTTC
CDR3aa: CASSPLSRTGGSQETQYF

abundance: few
j_gene: TRBJ1-1
v_gene: TRBV20-1
d_gene: TRBD1
CDR3nt: TGCAGTGCTACTGACAGGGGGCGACGGGACACTGAAGCTTTCTTT
CDR3aa: CSATDRGRRDTEAFF

abundance: NA
j_gene: TRBJ1-2
v_gene: TRBV27
d_gene: NA
CDR3nt: TGTGCCAGCAGTTTATCCCCGGACGCCCATGGCTACACCTTC
CDR3aa: CASSLSPDAHGYTF

abundance: NA
j_gene: TRBJ1-5
v_gene: TRBV19
d_gene: NA
CDR3nt: TGTGCCAGTGACCCGGGTTATTGGCATAATCAGCCCCAGCATTTT
CDR3aa: CASDPGYWHNQPQHF

abundance: once
j_gene: TRBJ2-1
v_gene: TRBV4-1
d_gene: TRBD2
CDR3nt: TGCGCCAGCAGCCAAGATTTCCGACTAGCGGGGGGAGGGGAGCAGTTCTTC
CDR3aa: CASSQDFRLAGGGEQFF

abundance: NA
j_gene: TRBJ2-5
v_gene: TRBV7-9
d_gene: TRBD1
CDR3nt: TGTGCCAGCAGCTTGGCAGGGACAGGTGACCAAGAGACCCAGTACTTC
CDR3aa: CASSLAGTGDQETQYF

abundance: NA
j_gene: TRBJ1-3
v_gene: TRBV5-1
d_gene: NA
CDR3nt: TGCGCCAGCTCCTCCGGGACACTGTCCATCTCTGGAAACACCATATATTTT
CDR3aa: CASSSGTLSISGNTIYF

abundance: NA
j_gene: TRBJ2-1
v_gene: TRBV7-3
d_gene: TRBD1
CDR3nt: TGTGCCAGCAGCTTAGGGACAGGCTTTTACAATGAGCAGTTCTTC
CDR3aa: CASSLGTGFYNEQFF

abundance: NA
j_gene: TRBJ1-6
v_gene: TRBV27
d_gene: NA
CDR3nt: TGTGCCAGCAGTTTAAAGTGGGGGGGTGGGCCCCTCCACTTT
CDR3aa: CASSLKWGGGPLHF

abundance: NA
j_gene: TRBJ2-5
v_gene: TRBV2
d_gene: NA
CDR3nt: TGTGCCAGCAGTCCTTACCCCGTACTAGCCGCCCAAGAGACCCAGTACTTC
CDR3aa: CASSPYPVLAAQETQYF

abundance: once
j_gene: TRBJ2-1
v_gene: TRBV9
d_gene: NA
CDR3nt: TGTGCCAGCAGCGTCCAAGACAGTTACAATGAGCAGTTCTTC
CDR3aa: CASSVQDSYNEQFF

abundance: NA
j_gene: TRBJ2-2
v_gene: TRBV14
d_gene: NA
CDR3nt: TGTGCCAGCAGCCAAGTCACCACCGGGGAGCTGTTTTTT
CDR3aa: CASSQVTTGELFF

abundance: NA
j_gene: TRBJ2-7
v_gene: TRBV11-2
d_gene: NA
CDR3nt: TGTGCCAGCAGCCATTTGGTAGAGCAGTACTTC
CDR3aa: CASSHLVEQYF

abundance: NA
j_gene: TRBJ2-3
v_gene: TRBV9
d_gene: TRBD1
CDR3nt: TGTGCCAGCAGCGCGTACCGGGACAGCGGCACAGATACGCAGTATTTT
CDR3aa: CASSAYRDSGTDTQYF

abundance: NA
j_gene: TRBJ2-5
v_gene: TRBV4-3
d_gene: NA
CDR3nt: TGCGCCAGCAGCCAGGAGACTAGGAAGACCCAGTACTTC
CDR3aa: CASSQETRKTQYF

abundance: NA
j_gene: TRBJ2-3
v_gene: TRBV3-1/TRBV3-2
d_gene: TRBD2
CDR3nt: TGTGCCAGCAAAACTAGCGGGGGCACAGATACGCAGTATTTT
CDR3aa: CASKTSGGTDTQYF

abundance: NA
j_gene: TRBJ2-5
v_gene: TRBV5-1
d_gene: TRBD2
CDR3nt: TGCGCCAGCAGCTTGTGGCGGGGGGGCCAAGAGACCCAGTACTTC
CDR3aa: CASSLWRGGQETQYF

abundance: NA
j_gene: TRBJ1-5
v_gene: TRBV12-3/TRBV12-4
d_gene: NA
CDR3nt: TGTGCCAGCAGAGGGATAGGGCAGCCCCAGCATTTT
CDR3aa: CASRGIGQPQHF

abundance: NA
j_gene: TRBJ2-7
v_gene: TRBV10-2
d_gene: TRBD1
CDR3nt: TGCGCCAGCTCGGGACAGGCTTACGAGCAGTACTTC
CDR3aa: CASSGQAYEQYF

abundance: NA
j_gene: TRBJ1-5
v_gene: TRBV7-2
d_gene: NA
CDR3nt: TGTGCCAGCAGCTTTCTTGGAGGCAATCAGCCCCAGCATTTT
CDR3aa: CASSFLGGNQPQHF

abundance: NA
j_gene: TRBJ2-3
v_gene: TRBV2
d_gene: NA
CDR3nt: TGTGCCAGCAGTGGGCGGCAGGTCACAGATACGCAGTATTTT
CDR3aa: CASSGRQVTDTQYF

abundance: NA
j_gene: TRBJ2-2
v_gene: TRBV6-6
d_gene: NA
CDR3nt: TGTGCCAGCAGTGAGACACTAAACACCGGGGAGCTGTTTTTT
CDR3aa: CASSETLNTGELFF

abundance: NA
j_gene: TRBJ2-1
v_gene: TRBV24-1
d_gene: TRBD2
CDR3nt: TGTGCCACCAGTCCCCGACCGGGACTAGCTGCCGATGAGCAGTTCTTC
CDR3aa: CATSPRPGLAADEQFF

abundance: NA
j_gene: TRBJ1-1
v_gene: TRBV14
d_gene: TRBD1
CDR3nt: TGTGCCAGCAGCCGACAGGGATTGAACACTGAAGCTTTCTTT
CDR3aa: CASSRQGLNTEAFF